The 13 T cell receptor beta chains listed next were all sequenced from one sample in a study of blood T cell repertoires in COVID-19. Sequencing was performed with immunoSEQ multiplex PCR; in TCRdb, only in-frame clones are kept and a portion is missing. The sample yields 540,000 or so clones, approximately 88% seen once. Sequencing was done on a sample of peripheral blood. These receptors came from a woman aged 50 to 65 with COVID-19, enrolled during active disease.

The J gene is TRBJ2-4, the V gene TRBV30; 7 bases agree with TRBD2. From germline, CDR1 is GTSNPN and CDR2 SVGIG (reference sequence). The trim removed 2 bases at V and 7 bases at J, leaving 5 bases unmatched. The CDR3 has 13 residues. In DNA, the CDR3 is TGTGCCTGGAGTCCGGACGGGGGGAACATTCAGTACTTC. Amino acid sequence: CAWSPDGGNIQYF.

The chain is built from TRBV19 and TRBJ1-1; perhaps TRBD1 as D (6 bases). The CDR3 contains 16 residues. Germline V lookup: CDR1 LNHDA, CDR2 SQIVND (reference sequence). V lost 3 bases and J lost 0, with 14 bases in between. CDR3 coding DNA: TGTGCCAGTAGTATGCGGGGGGCCGGTATGAACACTGAAGCTTTCTTT. This encodes CASSMRGAGMNTEAFF.

The CDR3 spells CASSPGQYSNQPQHF. In nucleotides, the CDR3 is TGCGCCAGCAGCCCGGGACAGTATAGCAATCAGCCCCAGCATTTT. V gene TRBV4-1 combines with J gene TRBJ1-5, with 7 bases identical to TRBD1. The CDR3 is made up of 15 amino acids. V was pared by 4 bases and J by 0 bases, with 3 bases of the junction left unmatched. Germline CDR1 and CDR2: MGHRA and YSYEKL.

The table lists this clone with many counts. The CDR3 reads CASSLGEDTSYEQYF. The CDR3 bases are TGTGCCAGCAGCTTAGGTGAGGACACTTCCTACGAGCAGTACTTC. V and J are TRBV11-2 and TRBJ2-7; D is possibly TRBD1 (5 bases). V was shortened by 1 base and J by 1 base, with 11 bases between the two germline ends. This CDR3 spans 15 amino acids. Germline V gives CDR1 SGHAT, CDR2 FQNNGV.

This chain uses TRBV30 with TRBJ1-5; 7 bases are a match to TRBD1. J gave up 4 bases and V 3 bases, and 9 bases lay outside the gene matches. The CDR3 consists of 15 residues. CDR1 and CDR2 (germline): GTSNPN, SVGIG (reference sequence). The CDR3 reads CAWSAGQAANQPQHF. The CDR3 DNA reads as TGTGCCTGGAGCGCAGGACAGGCGGCGAATCAGCCCCAGCATTTT.

The rearrangement joins TRBV12-5 to TRBJ2-1, with D maybe TRBD1 (6 bases). Germline values: CDR1 LGHNT, CDR2 FRNRAP. CDR3 length: 11 amino acids. With 5 bases removed from V and 11 bases from J, the gap between germline ends came to 10 bases. CDR3 loop: CASGLGTQQFF. CDR3 sequence (DNA): TGTGCTAGTGGTCTCGGGACACAGCAGTTCTTC. Together with reference TRBV12-5 and TRBJ2-1, the CDR3 gives the full variable domain: DARVTQTPRHKVTEMGQEVTMRCQPILGHNTVFWYRQTMMQGLELLAYFRNRAPLDDSGMPKDRFSAEMPDATLATLKIQPSEPRDSAVYFCASGLGTQQFFGPGTRLTVL.

This chain connects TRBV11-2 to TRBJ1-4, with D hard to call. V was clipped by 6 bases and J by 5 bases, with 16 bases between them. This CDR3 comprises 15 residues. Germline CDR1 reads SGHAT; CDR2 reads FQNNGV. CDR3 DNA sequence: TGTGCCAGCAGACAAAATCCCCGATTAAATGAAAAACTGTTTTTT. This translates into CASRQNPRLNEKLFF.

The chain has TRBV10-2 and TRBJ1-2, with D unresolved. Germline CDR1 is WSHSY and CDR2 is SAAADI. V lost 2 bases to trimming and J lost 4 bases, with 8 bases between them. The CDR3 loop spans 13 amino acids. The CDR3 coding sequence is TGCGCCAGCAGTGAGGAGCAGGCCTATGGCTACACCTTC. Residues: CASSEEQAYGYTF.

The rearrangement joins TRBV24-1 to TRBJ1-4; D is perhaps TRBD1 (5 bases). Deletions cut 9 bases from V and 6 bases from J, with 10 bases between. In germline, CDR1 is KGHDR, CDR2 SFDVKD. This CDR3 comprises 12 residues. The CDR3 here is CATSGGDEKLFF. CDR3 DNA: TGTGCCACCTCGGGAGGGGATGAAAAACTGTTTTTT.

The rearrangement links TRBV9 to TRBJ1-3, with 7 bases that match TRBD1. Trimming cost V 4 bases and J 8 bases; bases outside gene matches: 15. Germline V gene lookup returns CDR1 SGDLS and CDR2 YYNGEE. The CDR3 is 16 amino acids. The CDR3 reads CASSTDRAPAGDTIYF. CDR3 in DNA: TGTGCCAGCAGCACCGACAGGGCGCCGGCCGGGGACACCATATATTTT.

This clone has just one count. The chain links TRBV25-1 to TRBJ2-3; no clear D. V gave up 2 bases and J gave up 2 bases, with 5 bases separating them. Germline loops: CDR1 MGHDK, CDR2 SYGVNS. The CDR3 is 13 residues long. The CDR3 DNA reads as TGTGCCAGCAGTGAACCCCACACAGATACGCAGTATTTT. Translated: CASSEPHTDTQYF.

This chain joins TRBV29-1 and TRBJ2-7; D is unresolved. CDR1 SQVTM and CDR2 ANQGSEA come from the germline V gene. This CDR3 has 13 amino acids. Trimming took off 7 bases at V and 0 bases at J, with 13 bases between the two ends. The CDR3 here is CSATSSVSYEQYF. DNA for the CDR3: TGCAGCGCAACCTCGAGCGTCTCCTACGAGCAGTACTTC.

The chain uses TRBV4-2 and TRBJ1-1; possible D gene TRBD1, 6 bases. Germline CDR1 reads LGHNA; CDR2 reads YNFKEQ. Trimming left V 1 base short and J 10 bases short, with 19 bases between. CDR3 length: 15 residues. CDR3 in DNA: TGTGCCAGCAGCCAAGGTAATTCCAACCAGGGGCGAGCTTTCTTT. This gives the protein CASSQGNSNQGRAFF.